A selection of T cell receptor beta chains follows, all from one sample in a study of T cells after yellow fever vaccination. TCRdb re-called the 5' RACE reads through MiXCR, storing one row per CDR3 protein. The sample has under 700,000 distinct CDR3 sequences, 17% seen once. The input for sequencing was PBMCs, taken 5 days after the first yellow fever vaccination. Every receptor here comes from a man between 18 and 35 years old who received the YFV17D yellow fever vaccine. Both conserved end residues are part of each CDR3. D genes are given only for firm matches. The size entry is marked missing in some rows and otherwise reads once, few, many or a size class.

D	J	V	size	DNA	CDR3
.	TRBJ2-5	TRBV18	once	TGTGCCAGCTCCCATAGGTCCAATCAAGAGACCCAGTACTTC	CASSHRSNQETQYF
.	TRBJ1-3	TRBV28	.	TGTGCCAGCAGTTTACCACAGACGCAGGGAAACACCATATATTTT	CASSLPQTQGNTIYF
TRBD1	TRBJ1-6	TRBV5-1	few	TGCGCCAGCAGCCTCCGGGACAGGGACCCTTCACCCCTCCACTTT	CASSLRDRDPSPLHF
.	TRBJ2-3	TRBV5-6	many	TGTGCCAGCAGCTTGGACCAGGGAGGTTCAGATACGCAGTATTTT	CASSLDQGGSDTQYF
.	TRBJ1-2	TRBV20-1	few	TGCAGTGCTAGAGATTTGGGGTCCTATGGCTACACCTTC	CSARDLGSYGYTF
TRBD2	TRBJ2-1	TRBV6-2/TRBV6-3	.	TGTGCCAGCAGTTTTATAGCGGGGTTCACCTACAATGAGCAGTTCTTC	CASSFIAGFTYNEQFF
.	TRBJ1-2	TRBV5-1	many	TGCGCCAGCAGCTTGGGACAGGCGGCGGGCTACACCTTC	CASSLGQAAGYTF
.	TRBJ1-6	TRBV18	few	TGTGCCAGCTCACCCGACACTCATAATTCACCCCTCCACTTT	CASSPDTHNSPLHF
TRBD1	TRBJ1-6	TRBV9	few	TGTGCCAGCAGCGTAGAGGGACAGGGTGCACCCCTCCACTTT	CASSVEGQGAPLHF
.	TRBJ2-1	TRBV7-2	few	TGTGCCAGCAGCCCGGCGCCTTGGACCTCCAATGAGCAGTTCTTC	CASSPAPWTSNEQFF
.	TRBJ1-5	TRBV12-3/TRBV12-4	few	TGTGCCAGCAGTTCGAACATGGATCAGCCCCAGCATTTT	CASSSNMDQPQHF
.	TRBJ2-1	TRBV5-1	.	TGCGCCAGCTTTGACAGCTCCGTCAATGAGCAGTTCTTC	CASFDSSVNEQFF
.	TRBJ1-1	TRBV7-3	.	TGTGCCAGCAGCTTAACTAAGAACACTGAAGCTTTCTTT	CASSLTKNTEAFF
.	TRBJ2-1	TRBV29-1	.	TGCAGCACCGGCGGGGACACCTACAATGAGCAGTTCTTC	CSTGGDTYNEQFF
TRBD1	TRBJ2-3	TRBV20-1	.	TGCAGTGCTTATACAGGGGAAACAGATACGCAGTATTTT	CSAYTGETDTQYF
TRBD1	TRBJ2-5	TRBV20-1	.	TGCAGTGCTCCCAGTGGGGCCCGGGGTCAGGGGGCCCAGTACTTC	CSAPSGARGQGAQYF
TRBD1	TRBJ2-7	TRBV7-2	many	TGTGCCAGCAGCTTTGGGATCGGGGACAGAACATACGAGCAGTACTTC	CASSFGIGDRTYEQYF
TRBD2	TRBJ2-3	TRBV6-1	.	TGTGCCAGCAGTACCCCTAGCGGGGGAGGGGATACGCAGTATTTT	CASSTPSGGGDTQYF
.	TRBJ1-5	TRBV6-2/TRBV6-3	few	TGTGCCAGCAGTTACGAGTTGGCGATTACGGAACAGCATTTT	CASSYELAITEQHF
TRBD2	TRBJ2-7	TRBV10-3	many	TGTGCCATCAGGAGCGAGGGAGGGACCTACGAGCAGTACTTC	CAIRSEGGTYEQYF
.	TRBJ1-1	TRBV7-9	few	TGTGCCAGCAGCTTATCTCCAGGTAGGGTCAACACTGAAGCTTTCTTT	CASSLSPGRVNTEAFF
.	TRBJ2-5	TRBV10-2	.	TGCGCCAGCAGTGAGTCGACGGGGGAGACCCAGTACTTC	CASSESTGETQYF
.	TRBJ1-4	TRBV5-1	.	TGCGCCAGCAGCTTTTTGACGAGTGAAAAACTGTTTTTT	CASSFLTSEKLFF
.	TRBJ1-2	TRBV11-1	.	TGTGCCAGCAGCTTAAGACGCCGGGACGGAGTCATTAACTATGGCTACACCTTC	CASSLRRRDGVINYGYTF
.	TRBJ1-1	TRBV9	few	TGTGCCAGCAGCGTATCTTCCTCGGGCCAGGGAGGCGTGAACACTGAAGCTTTCTTT	CASSVSSSGQGGVNTEAFF
.	TRBJ2-1	TRBV12-3/TRBV12-4	.	TGTGCCAGCAGTCCGGGATCGGAGGGTTATGAGCAGTTCTTC	CASSPGSEGYEQFF
.	TRBJ1-2	TRBV6-1	.	TGTGCCAGCAGTGAAGGGGCGGGGCAGCCCACGGGTAATGGCTACACCTTC	CASSEGAGQPTGNGYTF
TRBD2	TRBJ2-3	TRBV20-1	.	TGCAGTGCGTCGGGACTAGCGGGGATAGATACGCAGTATTTT	CSASGLAGIDTQYF
TRBD2	TRBJ2-5	TRBV3-1	few	TGTGCCAGCAGCCAACGGGCTCTAGCGGGGGAACGAGAGACCCAGTACTTC	CASSQRALAGERETQYF
.	TRBJ2-3	TRBV7-9	once	TGTGCCAGCAGCTTGTTGGCCAGGGCGACAGATACGCAGTATTTT	CASSLLARATDTQYF
TRBD2	TRBJ2-5	TRBV20-1	.	TGCAGTGCTCACGGGACTAGCGGGGTTTCGAAGACCCAGTACTTC	CSAHGTSGVSKTQYF
.	TRBJ2-5	TRBV4-2	few	TGTGCCAGCAGCCAAGATTACCTTGGGGGGACCCAGTACTTC	CASSQDYLGGTQYF
.	TRBJ2-5	TRBV7-2	few	TGTGCCAGCAGCTTACGGGGCAGGATATCACTTGAGACCCAGTACTTC	CASSLRGRISLETQYF
.	TRBJ2-2	TRBV28	few	TGTGCCAGCAGTTCCCCCCTGGGGAACACCGGGGAGCTGTTTTTT	CASSSPLGNTGELFF
TRBD2	TRBJ2-1	TRBV4-2	.	TGTGCCAGCAGCCGCTCGAACCAGCGGGGCGACAATGAGCAGTTCTTC	CASSRSNQRGDNEQFF
.	TRBJ2-1	TRBV5-1	many	TGCGCCAGCAGCTTGGGAAATGTGGACTCGGTGTCGAATGAGCAGTTCTTC	CASSLGNVDSVSNEQFF
TRBD1	TRBJ1-2	TRBV29-1	.	TGCAGTGTGGGGGGGACAGGGATGAACTATGGCTACACCTTC	CSVGGTGMNYGYTF
.	TRBJ1-2	TRBV3-1	few	TGTGCCAGCAGCCTCTCGGATGCAGGCAACTATGGCTACACCTTC	CASSLSDAGNYGYTF
TRBD1	TRBJ1-2	TRBV9	.	TGTGCCAGCAGCGCCTTAAGAGGGACAGGGGTCGAATATGGCTACACCTTC	CASSALRGTGVEYGYTF
.	TRBJ1-3	TRBV20-1	few	TGCAGTGCTAGAGATCTAAGGGTGGGAAACACCATATATTTT	CSARDLRVGNTIYF
.	TRBJ1-2	TRBV2	few	TGTGCCAGCAGTGTGAGTAGGAGGTCCAACTATGGCTACACCTTC	CASSVSRRSNYGYTF
.	TRBJ2-1	TRBV7-8	.	TGTGCCAGCAGCTTAGCCAGGGCCGCCTACAATGAGCAGTTCTTC	CASSLARAAYNEQFF
.	TRBJ1-2	TRBV29-1	many	TGCAGCGTCCGACGAATTGCAGGGTCCTATGGCTACACCTTC	CSVRRIAGSYGYTF
TRBD2	TRBJ2-5	TRBV7-2	.	TGTGCCAGCAGCTTCGGCGGGGGGAGTGAGACCCAGTACTTC	CASSFGGGSETQYF
.	TRBJ2-5	TRBV9	many	TGTGCCAGCAGCCCCCACCTCAGCGGGTTTAAGGAGACCCAGTACTTC	CASSPHLSGFKETQYF
TRBD1	TRBJ2-3	TRBV7-2	.	TGTGCCAGCAGCGCGGGACAGGGGTATGCAGATACGCAGTATTTT	CASSAGQGYADTQYF
.	TRBJ1-6	TRBV5-4	.	TGTGCCAGCAGCTTTTTCCGTTCACCCCTCCACTTT	CASSFFRSPLHF
.	TRBJ2-1	TRBV7-2	few	TGTGCCAGCAGCGCCGTCCGGGGGAATGAGCAGTTCTTC	CASSAVRGNEQFF